The 24 T cell receptor beta chains listed next were all sequenced from one sample in a study of cytotoxic CD8 clonotypes in ibrutinib-treated CLL. Sequenced by immunoSEQ multiplex PCR; TCRdb stores in-frame clones only, minus some. The data show some 80,000 clones, with more than 75% seen just once and approximately 4.4% held by the top ten. Sequencing used PBMCs, obtained after 12 months of ibrutinib treatment. The receptor source for this set is a human donor with chronic lymphocytic leukemia.

This sequence joins TRBV9 and TRBJ2-1; D perhaps matches TRBD2 (6 bases). The germline V gene encodes CDR1 SGDLS and CDR2 YYNGEE. Deletions cut 0 bases from V and 3 bases from J, with 7 bases between. The CDR3 totals 14 residues. The CDR3 sequence: CASSVGLDYNEQFF. The CDR3 bases are TGTGCCAGCAGCGTAGGACTAGACTACAATGAGCAGTTCTTC.

V usage is TRBV7-2 and J usage is TRBJ1-4; the D is unclear. The V end was cut by 5 bases, the J end by 0 bases, with 7 bases between. Germline V gives CDR1 SGHTA, CDR2 FQGNSA. This CDR3 comprises 14 residues. In DNA form, the CDR3 reads TGTGCCAGCAGCCCCACCCCAACTAATGAAAAACTGTTTTTT. Encoded protein: CASSPTPTNEKLFF.

Written as DNA, the CDR3 is TGTGCCAGCAGCCCGGGACTCTGGTTTGAGCAGTTCTTC. Translating gives CASSPGLWFEQFF. The V call is TRBV4-2, the J call TRBJ2-1, with a possible D match to TRBD2 (6 bases). CDR1 is LGHNA, CDR2 YNFKEQ, per germline. V was cut by 4 bases and J by 9 bases, with 13 bases left in between. The CDR3 has 13 residues.

V gene TRBV28 combines with J gene TRBJ2-5; 10 bases fit TRBD2. V lost 8 bases and J lost 7; bases outside the gene matches: 13. The V gene's germline CDR1 is MDHEN and CDR2 SYDVKM. The CDR3 runs 15 residues. CDR3 sequence: CASGVTSGYMGTQYF. The CDR3 DNA follows: TGTGCCAGCGGCGTGACTAGCGGGTACATGGGGACCCAGTACTTC.

CDR3 sequence (DNA): TGTGCCAGCAGTTACTACGAGCAGTACTTC. It translates to CASSYYEQYF. The V and J genes are TRBV6-5 and TRBJ2-7, with no clear D. V lost 1 base and J lost 5, with 0 bases in between. The germline CDR1 and CDR2 sequences are MNHEY and SVGAGI. The length of the CDR3 is 10 residues.

The CDR3 is CASSVSGGTDTQYF. In nucleotides, the CDR3 is TGTGCCAGCAGCGTTAGCGGGGGGACAGATACGCAGTATTTT. This chain uses TRBV9 with TRBJ2-3; 10 positions agree with TRBD2. Losses at the gene ends were 2 bases for V and 3 bases for J; bases not matched to a gene: 0. Germline CDR1 reads SGDLS; CDR2 reads YYNGEE. The CDR3 runs to 14 residues.

CDR3 region: CSVERYNEQFF. The DNA of the CDR3 is TGCAGCGTTGAAAGATACAATGAGCAGTTCTTC. The genes are TRBV29-1 and TRBJ2-1; D gene ambiguous. The germline V and J ends were trimmed by 2 bases and 4 bases, with 3 bases remaining between them. The germline CDR1 and CDR2 sequences are SQVTM and ANQGSEA. This CDR3 contains 11 residues.

The rearrangement uses TRBV6-5 and TRBJ1-5; D might be TRBD1 (5 bases). The CDR3 has 13 amino acids. Trimming left V 6 bases short and J 5 bases short, with 11 bases between. Germline-derived CDR1 and CDR2 are MNHEY and SVGAGI. The CDR3 loop is CASRRTRDQPQHF. For the CDR3, the DNA is TGTGCCAGCAGGCGCACCAGGGATCAGCCCCAGCATTTT.

The chain joins TRBV28 to TRBJ1-2, with TRBD1 as a possible D gene (6 bases). CDR1 is MDHEN and CDR2 is SYDVKM in the germline V gene. Trimming stripped 10 bases from V and 2 bases from J, with 17 bases between. The CDR3 spans 14 residues. The CDR3 region is CATARGGQNYGYTF. In DNA, the CDR3 is TGTGCCACCGCCAGGGGTGGGCAGAACTATGGCTACACCTTC.

This sequence joins TRBV5-1 and TRBJ2-5; D unclear. This CDR3 is built from 14 residues. The germline V and J ends were trimmed by 0 bases and 5 bases, with 11 bases remaining between them. Looked up from germline, CDR1 is SGHRS and CDR2 is YFSETQ. The CDR3 DNA reads TGCGCCAGCAGCTTGGGGCGAGTGAGGGAGACCCAGTACTTC. Encoded protein: CASSLGRVRETQYF.

The CDR3, as DNA: TGTGCCAGTAGTCCCGGGACACAGAACACCGGGGAGCTGTTTTTT. Protein product: CASSPGTQNTGELFF. The rearrangement links TRBV19 to TRBJ2-2, with a possible D match to TRBD1 (6 bases). Germline CDR1 LNHDA, CDR2 SQIVND (reference sequence). The CDR3 length is 15 residues. The V end was cut by 5 bases, the J end by 1 base, with 11 bases between.

This chain connects TRBV11-1 to TRBJ1-1; no clear D gene. V lost 5 bases and J 5 bases, leaving 18 bases between the germline ends. The CDR3 totals 15 residues. Germline values: CDR1 SGHAT, CDR2 FQDESV (reference sequence). CDR3 amino acids: CASSPPGLRGTEAFF. The CDR3 bases are TGTGCCAGCAGCCCGCCGGGTCTACGGGGAACTGAAGCTTTCTTT.

The sample holds one count of this clone. This rearrangement joins TRBV11-2 to TRBJ1-3, with D uncertain. This CDR3 is built from 14 residues. V lost 5 bases and J lost 0, with 8 bases in between. Germline loops: CDR1 SGHAT, CDR2 FQNNGV. CDR3 sequence reads: CASSRMTSGNTIYF. Here the CDR3 DNA reads TGTGCCAGCAGCCGAATGACCTCTGGAAACACCATATATTTT.

This clone occurred many times. The chain recombines TRBV30 with TRBJ1-5; D is unresolved. Germline V CDR1 and CDR2: GTSNPN, SVGIG (reference sequence). Trimming stripped 1 base from V and 10 bases from J, with 11 bases between. The CDR3 is 12 amino acids. The CDR3 sequence: CAWSAPRAPQHF. Written as DNA, the CDR3 is TGTGCCTGGAGTGCCCCACGGGCTCCCCAGCATTTT.

This chain uses TRBV5-4 with TRBJ2-3; the D is unclear. Germline lookup yields CDR1 SGHNT and CDR2 YYREEE (reference sequence). This CDR3 has 13 amino acids. Trimming removed 1 base at V and 3 bases at J, with 6 bases between. The CDR3 sequence: CASSLWGTDTQYF. As DNA, the CDR3 is TGTGCCAGCAGCTTGTGGGGAACAGATACGCAGTATTTT.

The chain uses TRBV6-1 and TRBJ2-5; 8 bases map to TRBD1. Germline V gene sequence: CDR1 MNHNS, CDR2 SASEGT. The junction had 7 bases not matched to a gene; V was cut back by 6 bases and J by 4 bases. The CDR3 is 14 amino acids. This CDR3 is CASRADRGRETQYF. CDR3 DNA: TGTGCCAGCAGGGCTGACAGGGGTCGAGAGACCCAGTACTTC.

Remarks on this clone: A much larger clonotype is one base distant, so this may be a read error. This chain joins TRBV10-3 and TRBJ2-7; 13 positions match TRBD2. CDR1 ENHRY and CDR2 SYGVKD come from the germline V gene. This CDR3 is built from 15 residues. Trimming at V came to 2 bases and at J to 5 bases, leaving 3 bases not matched to a gene. In DNA form, the CDR3 reads TGTGCCATCAGTGAGACTAGCGGGAGGGGCGACGAGCAGTACTTC. Amino acid sequence: CAISETSGRGDEQYF.

The CDR3 reads CASSLWGDRLLETQYF. The CDR3 DNA follows: TGTGCCAGCAGTTTATGGGGGGACAGGTTGTTAGAGACCCAGTACTTC. The chain combines TRBV27 with TRBJ2-5; 8 nucleotides match TRBD1. Germline V CDR1 and CDR2: MNHEY, SMNVEV (reference sequence). J gave up 4 bases and V 1 base, and 8 bases lay outside the gene matches. The CDR3 sequence is 16 residues long.

CDR3 amino acids: CASSYEGGAGGTEAFF. As DNA, the CDR3 is TGTGCCAGCAGTTACGAGGGTGGTGCCGGGGGAACTGAAGCTTTCTTT. The J gene is TRBJ1-1, the V gene TRBV6-5; maybe TRBD1 (5 bases). This CDR3 comprises 16 residues. CDR1 is MNHEY and CDR2 is SVGAGI in the germline V gene. Trimming removed 2 bases from V and 5 bases from J, with 18 bases in between.

The chain recombines TRBV19 with TRBJ1-5; D remains unclear. V was trimmed by 3 bases and J by 3 bases, leaving 9 bases between them. CDR3 length: 14 amino acids. Per the germline V gene, CDR1 is LNHDA and CDR2 is SQIVND (reference sequence). CDR3 nucleotide sequence: TGTGCCAGTAGTATTCCCGGGCCCAATCAGCCCCAGCATTTT. Protein product: CASSIPGPNQPQHF. Supplemented by reference TRBV19 and TRBJ1-5, the full variable domain reads DGGITQSPKYLFRKEGQNVTLSCEQNLNHDAMYWYRQDPGQGLRLIYYSQIVNDFQKGDIAEGYSVSREKKESFPLTVTSAQKNPTAFYLCASSIPGPNQPQHFGDGTRLSIL.

The J gene is TRBJ2-3, the V gene TRBV30, with D perhaps being TRBD1 or TRBD2 (5 bases each). The V gene lost 7 bases and the J gene lost 0 bases, with 8 bases spanning the gap. The CDR3 consists of 12 residues. Germline V gene lookup returns CDR1 GTSNPN and CDR2 SVGIG (reference sequence). CDR3 bases: TGTGCCTTGGGGGAGAGCACAGATACGCAGTATTTT. Its translation: CALGESTDTQYF.

This clone has just one count. The V and J genes are TRBV6-1 and TRBJ1-6; a weak D match, TRBD1 (5 bases). Trimming took off 6 bases at V and 9 bases at J, with 18 bases between the two ends. Germline V gives CDR1 MNHNS, CDR2 SASEGT. This CDR3 is 15 amino acids long. The CDR3 region has the DNA TGTGCCAGCAGAGCTACGACAGCTGCCTTTTCACCCCTCCACTTT. This translates into CASRATTAAFSPLHF.

This rearrangement joins TRBV15 to TRBJ2-7; D is perhaps TRBD2 (7 bases). In germline, CDR1 is LNHNV, CDR2 YYDKDF (reference sequence). This CDR3 is 16 amino acids long. Trimming pared 7 bases from V and 3 bases from J, leaving 22 bases between. This CDR3 reads CATTQPGTSGGYEQYF. CDR3 nucleotides: TGTGCCACCACCCAACCCGGGACATCGGGGGGCTACGAGCAGTACTTC.

This clone was counted a single time. The CDR3 nucleotides read TGTGCCAGCAGTTTGAGGACAGGACTACAAGAGACCCAGTACTTC. It yields the protein CASSLRTGLQETQYF. V and J are TRBV28 and TRBJ2-5; the D gene is possibly TRBD1 (7 bases). CDR1 is MDHEN and CDR2 is SYDVKM in the germline V gene. The CDR3 totals 15 residues. Trimming shortened V by 3 bases and J by 2 bases, and 13 bases separated the two germline ends.